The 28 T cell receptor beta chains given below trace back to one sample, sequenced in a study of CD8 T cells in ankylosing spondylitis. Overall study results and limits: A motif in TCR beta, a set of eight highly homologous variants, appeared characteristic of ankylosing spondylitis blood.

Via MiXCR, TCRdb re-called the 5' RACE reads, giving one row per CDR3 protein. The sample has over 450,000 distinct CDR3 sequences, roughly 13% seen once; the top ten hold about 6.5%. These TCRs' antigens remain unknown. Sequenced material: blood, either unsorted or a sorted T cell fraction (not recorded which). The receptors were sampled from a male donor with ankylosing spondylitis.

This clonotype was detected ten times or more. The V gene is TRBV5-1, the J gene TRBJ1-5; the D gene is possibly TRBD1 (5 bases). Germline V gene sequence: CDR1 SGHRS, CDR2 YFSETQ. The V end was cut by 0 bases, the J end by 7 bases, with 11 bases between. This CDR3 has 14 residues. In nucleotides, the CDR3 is TGCGCCAGCAGCTTGGAGCAGGGTTCCCAGCCCCAGCATTTT. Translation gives CASSLEQGSQPQHF.

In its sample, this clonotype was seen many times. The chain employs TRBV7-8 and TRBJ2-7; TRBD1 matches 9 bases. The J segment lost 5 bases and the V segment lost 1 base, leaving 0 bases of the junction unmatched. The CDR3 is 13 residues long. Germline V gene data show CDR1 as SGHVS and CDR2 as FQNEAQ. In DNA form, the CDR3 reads TGTGCCAGCAGCTTAGACAGGGGGCACGAGCAGTACGTC. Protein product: CASSLDRGHEQYV.

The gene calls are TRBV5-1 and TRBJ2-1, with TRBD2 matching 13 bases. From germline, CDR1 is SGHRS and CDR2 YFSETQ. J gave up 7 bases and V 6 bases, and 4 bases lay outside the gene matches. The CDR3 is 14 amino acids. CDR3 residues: CASKLAGGPNEQFF. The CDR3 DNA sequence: TGCGCCAGCAAACTAGCGGGAGGGCCAAATGAGCAGTTCTTC.

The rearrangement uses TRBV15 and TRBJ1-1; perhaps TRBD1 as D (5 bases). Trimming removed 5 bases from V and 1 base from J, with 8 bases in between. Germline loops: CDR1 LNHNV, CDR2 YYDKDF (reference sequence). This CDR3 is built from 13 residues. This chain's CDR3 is CATSLRENTEAFF. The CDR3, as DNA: TGTGCCACCAGCCTCAGGGAGAACACTGAAGCTTTCTTT.

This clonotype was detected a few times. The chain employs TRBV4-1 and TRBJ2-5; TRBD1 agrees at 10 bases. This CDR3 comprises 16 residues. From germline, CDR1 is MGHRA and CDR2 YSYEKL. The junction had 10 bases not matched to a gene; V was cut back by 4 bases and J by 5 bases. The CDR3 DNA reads TGCGCCAGCAGCCCCGGGACAGGGGATTGGGGGGAGACCCAGTACTTC. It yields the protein CASSPGTGDWGETQYF.

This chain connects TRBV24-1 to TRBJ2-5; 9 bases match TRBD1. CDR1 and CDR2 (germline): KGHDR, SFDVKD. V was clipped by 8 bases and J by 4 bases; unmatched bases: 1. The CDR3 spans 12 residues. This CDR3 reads CATMDRGETQYF. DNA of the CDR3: TGTGCCACCATGGACAGGGGAGAGACCCAGTACTTC.

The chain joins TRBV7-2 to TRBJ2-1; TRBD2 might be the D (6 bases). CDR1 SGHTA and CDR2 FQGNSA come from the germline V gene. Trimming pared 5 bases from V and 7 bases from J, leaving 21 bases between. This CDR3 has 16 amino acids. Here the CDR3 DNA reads TGTGCCAGCAGCCCCTCCCCGGGGGTGGGTGGGAATGAGCAGTTCTTC. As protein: CASSPSPGVGGNEQFF.

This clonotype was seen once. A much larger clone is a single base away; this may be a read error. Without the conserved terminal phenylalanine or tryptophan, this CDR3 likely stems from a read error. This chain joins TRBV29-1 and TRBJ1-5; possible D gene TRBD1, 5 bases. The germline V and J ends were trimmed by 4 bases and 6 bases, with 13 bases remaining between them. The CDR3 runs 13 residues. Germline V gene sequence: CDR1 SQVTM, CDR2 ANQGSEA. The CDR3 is CSVGEGAGQPQHL. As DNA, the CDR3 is TGCAGCGTTGGGGAAGGGGCGGGTCAGCCCCAGCATCTT.

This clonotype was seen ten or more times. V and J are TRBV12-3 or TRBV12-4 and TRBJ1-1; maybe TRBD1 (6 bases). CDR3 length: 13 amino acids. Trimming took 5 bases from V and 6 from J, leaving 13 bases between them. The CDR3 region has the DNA TGTGCCAGCAGTCAGCCAGGGGTCGCTGAAGCTTTCTTT. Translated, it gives CASSQPGVAEAFF.

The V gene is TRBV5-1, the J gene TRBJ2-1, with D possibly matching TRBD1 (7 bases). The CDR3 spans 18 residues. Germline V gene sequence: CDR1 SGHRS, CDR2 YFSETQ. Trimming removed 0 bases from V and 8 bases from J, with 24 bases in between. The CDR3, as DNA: TGCGCCAGCAGCTTGGGACCCATACAGGGGTCTCGACTAGATGAGCAGTTCTTC. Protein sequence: CASSLGPIQGSRLDEQFF.

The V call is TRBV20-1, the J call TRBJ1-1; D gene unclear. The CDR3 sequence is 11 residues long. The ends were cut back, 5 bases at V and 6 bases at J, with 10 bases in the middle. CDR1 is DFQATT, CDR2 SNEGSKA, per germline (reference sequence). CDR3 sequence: CSAWRQPEAFF. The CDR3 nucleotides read TGCAGTGCTTGGCGGCAGCCTGAAGCTTTCTTT.

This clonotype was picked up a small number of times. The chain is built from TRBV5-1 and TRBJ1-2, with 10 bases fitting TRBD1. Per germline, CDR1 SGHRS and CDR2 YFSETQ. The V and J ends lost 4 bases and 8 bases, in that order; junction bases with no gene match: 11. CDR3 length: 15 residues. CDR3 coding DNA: TGCGCCAGCAGCCTCTTAACCGGGACAGGGGAAGGCTACACCTTC. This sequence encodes CASSLLTGTGEGYTF.

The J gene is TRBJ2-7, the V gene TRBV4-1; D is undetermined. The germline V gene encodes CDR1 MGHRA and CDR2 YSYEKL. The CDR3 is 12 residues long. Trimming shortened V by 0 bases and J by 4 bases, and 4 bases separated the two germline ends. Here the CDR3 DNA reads TGCGCCAGCAGCCAAGATAGGTACGAGCAGTACGTC. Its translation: CASSQDRYEQYV.

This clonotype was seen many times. The CDR3 protein is CSARLADLPGDTQYF. CDR3 DNA sequence: TGCAGTGCTAGACTCGCGGACCTCCCAGGAGATACGCAGTATTTT. This sequence joins TRBV20-1 and TRBJ2-3, with unresolved D. The CDR3 covers 15 residues. Germline values: CDR1 DFQATT, CDR2 SNEGSKA (reference sequence). The V and J ends lost 2 bases and 5 bases respectively, with 17 bases between them.

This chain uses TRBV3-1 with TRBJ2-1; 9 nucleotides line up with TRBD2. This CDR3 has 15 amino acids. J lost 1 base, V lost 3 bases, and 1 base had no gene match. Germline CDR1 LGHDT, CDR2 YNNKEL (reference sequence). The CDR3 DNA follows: TGTGCCAGCAGCCATACTAGCGGGTCCTACAATGAGCAGTTCTTC. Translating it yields CASSHTSGSYNEQFF.

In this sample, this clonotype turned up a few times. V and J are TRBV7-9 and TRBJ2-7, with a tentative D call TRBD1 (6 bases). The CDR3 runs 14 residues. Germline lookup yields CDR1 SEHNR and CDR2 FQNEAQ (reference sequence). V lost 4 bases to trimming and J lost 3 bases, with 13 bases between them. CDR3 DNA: TGTGCCAGCAGCTCCAGACAGGACCTCTACGAGCAGTACTTC. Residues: CASSSRQDLYEQYF.

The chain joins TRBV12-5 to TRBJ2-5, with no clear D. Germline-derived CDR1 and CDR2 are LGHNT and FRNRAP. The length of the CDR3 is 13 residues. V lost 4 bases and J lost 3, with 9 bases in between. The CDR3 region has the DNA TGTGCTAGTGGTTATGGAGAGAAAGAGACCCAGTACTTC. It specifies CASGYGEKETQYF.

CDR3 residues: CSARGTGPGAGANVLTF. CDR3 coding DNA: TGCAGTGCTAGAGGGACAGGCCCCGGTGCTGGGGCCAACGTCCTGACTTTC. The chain has TRBV20-1 and TRBJ2-6; TRBD1 matches 7 bases. Germline values: CDR1 DFQATT, CDR2 SNEGSKA (reference sequence). Unmatched junction bases numbered 8, after V lost 1 base and J lost 2 bases. The CDR3 length is 17 residues.

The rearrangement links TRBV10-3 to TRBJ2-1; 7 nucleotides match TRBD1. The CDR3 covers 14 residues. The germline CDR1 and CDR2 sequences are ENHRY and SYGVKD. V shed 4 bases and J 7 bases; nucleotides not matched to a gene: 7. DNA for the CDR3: TGTGCCATCAGTGCCCAGGGGGATACGAATGAGCAGTTCTTC. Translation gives CAISAQGDTNEQFF.

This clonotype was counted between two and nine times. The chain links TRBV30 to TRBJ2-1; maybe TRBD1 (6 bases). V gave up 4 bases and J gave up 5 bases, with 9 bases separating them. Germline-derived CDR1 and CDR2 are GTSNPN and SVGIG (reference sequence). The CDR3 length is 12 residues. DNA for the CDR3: TGTGCCTGGAATGGACAGCACAATGAGCAGTTCTTC. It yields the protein CAWNGQHNEQFF.

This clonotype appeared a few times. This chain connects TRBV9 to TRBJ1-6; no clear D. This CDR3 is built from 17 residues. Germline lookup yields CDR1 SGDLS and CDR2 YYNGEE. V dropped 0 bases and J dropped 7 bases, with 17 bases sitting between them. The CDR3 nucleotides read TGTGCCAGCAGCGTAGAAGCGTTTGAGCAAAAAAATTCACCCCTCCACTTT. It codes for CASSVEAFEQKNSPLHF.

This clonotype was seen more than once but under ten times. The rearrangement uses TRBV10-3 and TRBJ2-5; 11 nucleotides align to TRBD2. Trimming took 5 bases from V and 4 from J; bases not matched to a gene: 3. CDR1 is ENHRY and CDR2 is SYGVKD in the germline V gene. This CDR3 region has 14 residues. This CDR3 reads CAISLAGGRETQYF. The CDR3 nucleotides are TGTGCCATCAGTCTAGCGGGAGGACGAGAGACCCAGTACTTC.

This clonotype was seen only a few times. CDR3 coding DNA: TGTGCCCCTGGGGCGGGAGAGAGCGCCGGGGAGCTGTTTTTT. Its protein is CAPGAGESAGELFF. This rearrangement joins TRBV7-9 to TRBJ2-2, with TRBD2 identical over 7 bases. V was pared by 11 bases and J by 6 bases, with 12 bases of the junction left unmatched. Germline CDR1 and CDR2: SEHNR and FQNEAQ (reference sequence). This CDR3 is built from 14 residues. Complete variable domain (other parts from reference TRBV7-9 and TRBJ2-2): DTGVSQNPRHKITKRGQNVTFRCDPISEHNRLYWYRQTLGQGPEFLTYFQNEAQLEKSRLLSDRFSAERPKGSFSTLEIQRTEQGDSAMYLCAPGAGESAGELFFGEGSRLTVL.

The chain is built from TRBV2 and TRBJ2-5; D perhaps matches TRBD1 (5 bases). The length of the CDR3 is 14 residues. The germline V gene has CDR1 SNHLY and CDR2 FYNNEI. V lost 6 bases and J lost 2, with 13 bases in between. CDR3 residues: CASSMDQGQETQYF. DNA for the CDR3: TGTGCCAGCAGCATGGACCAGGGACAAGAGACCCAGTACTTC.

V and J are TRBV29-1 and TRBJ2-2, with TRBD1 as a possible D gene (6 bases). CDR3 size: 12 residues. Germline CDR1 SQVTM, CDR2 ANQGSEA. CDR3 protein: CRVEEQGAELFF. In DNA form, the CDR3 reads TGCAGAGTGGAAGAACAGGGTGCGGAGCTGTTTTTT.

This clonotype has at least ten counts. For the CDR3, the DNA is TGCAGTGCCCCCCGGTCCTACAATGAGCAGTTCTTC. As protein: CSAPRSYNEQFF. The rearrangement uses TRBV20-1 and TRBJ2-1; D unclear. Trimming removed 6 bases at V and 1 base at J, with 7 bases between. Germline V gives CDR1 DFQATT, CDR2 SNEGSKA (reference sequence). The CDR3 sequence is 12 residues long.

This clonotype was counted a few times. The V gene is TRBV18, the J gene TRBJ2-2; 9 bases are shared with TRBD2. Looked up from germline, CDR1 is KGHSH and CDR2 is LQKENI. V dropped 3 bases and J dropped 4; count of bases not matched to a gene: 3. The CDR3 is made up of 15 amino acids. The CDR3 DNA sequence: TGTGCCAGCTCACCTAGCGGGAGAGCCACCGGGGAGCTGTTTTTT. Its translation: CASSPSGRATGELFF.

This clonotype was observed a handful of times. Here the CDR3 reads CATSRDQGSGRTTDTQYF. CDR3 nucleotides: TGTGCCACCAGCAGAGATCAGGGAAGCGGGAGGACCACAGATACGCAGTATTTT. The chain combines TRBV15 with TRBJ2-3; 9 positions match TRBD2. J was trimmed by 2 bases and V by 0 bases; bases with no gene match: 9. Germline loops: CDR1 LNHNV, CDR2 YYDKDF (reference sequence). The CDR3 is 18 residues long.